Below, 21 T cell receptor beta chains from the same sample are listed, as sequenced in a study of graft-versus-host responses after intestinal transplantation. These receptors lack a known antigen. Produced via immunoSEQ multiplex PCR; TCRdb's table is partial and in-frame only. Of around 49,000 clones detected, more than 70% appear once; the ten largest clones hold 0.62%. The sequences come from unstimulated CD4+ T cells sorted from spleen or lymph node cells, collected before transplant. All receptors derive from a human donor who was the organ donor for an intestinal transplant.

The genes are TRBV11-2 and TRBJ2-7; TRBD1 agrees at 7 bases. V lost 5 bases, J lost 2 bases, and 15 bases stayed unmatched. The CDR3 has 17 amino acids. CDR1 and CDR2 from the germline V gene are SGHAT and FQNNGV. The CDR3 DNA is TGTGCCAGCAGCCAAGGGGCCCTGAGGGACAGCCCCTACGAGCAGTACTTC. Protein sequence: CASSQGALRDSPYEQYF.

V usage is TRBV9 and J usage is TRBJ2-3; TRBD2 matches at 8 bases. The J segment lost 0 bases and the V segment lost 7 bases, leaving 10 bases of the junction unmatched. The CDR3 loop spans 16 amino acids. Germline CDR1 and CDR2: SGDLS and YYNGEE. CDR3 residues: CASGEREPRSTDTQYF. In DNA, the CDR3 is TGTGCCAGCGGGGAGCGGGAGCCCCGTAGCACAGATACGCAGTATTTT.

The chain employs TRBV6-5 and TRBJ2-7, with 8 bases aligning to TRBD1. The ends lost 4 bases at V and 2 bases at J; junction bases unmatched: 7. The CDR3 spans 15 residues. Germline-derived CDR1 and CDR2 are MNHEY and SVGAGI. Here the CDR3 reads CASSSQGASPYEQYF. CDR3 DNA: TGTGCCAGCAGTTCGCAGGGGGCATCCCCCTACGAGCAGTACTTC.

This rearrangement joins TRBV7-2 to TRBJ2-1, with D hard to call. CDR3 length: 14 residues. Per the germline V gene, CDR1 is SGHTA and CDR2 is FQGNSA. V gave up 0 bases and J gave up 6 bases, with 9 bases separating them. The CDR3 DNA is TGTGCCAGCAGCTTAGCGCTTAGCTCCAATGAGCAGTTCTTC. As protein: CASSLALSSNEQFF.

In this sample, this clone turned up a few times. V usage is TRBV25-1 and J usage is TRBJ1-2; D remains unclear. The CDR3 consists of 11 residues. The V end was cut by 6 bases, the J end by 5 bases, with 7 bases between. CDR1 MGHDK and CDR2 SYGVNS come from the germline V gene. In nucleotides, the CDR3 is TGTGCCAGCAGCTCCTTGTATGGCTACACCTTC. As protein: CASSSLYGYTF.

The rearrangement joins TRBV28 to TRBJ1-2, with D perhaps TRBD1 (5 bases). Trimming removed 2 bases at V and 5 bases at J, with 9 bases between. Germline V gives CDR1 MDHEN, CDR2 SYDVKM. This CDR3 comprises 13 residues. In DNA, the CDR3 is TGTGCCAGCAGTTTAACAGGCTTATATGGCTACACCTTC. Protein: CASSLTGLYGYTF.

The CDR3 region is CASSLVTSGSTGELFF. Here the CDR3 DNA reads TGTGCCAGCAGCTTGGTGACTAGCGGGAGCACCGGGGAGCTGTTTTTT. V and J are TRBV5-5 and TRBJ2-2; 12 bases are shared with TRBD2. Germline V gene lookup returns CDR1 SGHKS and CDR2 YYEKEE (reference sequence). This CDR3 contains 16 residues. Trimming took 0 bases from V and 4 from J; bases not matched to a gene: 1.

The chain couples TRBV21-1 to TRBJ2-2; the table calls TRBD1, which could not be checked here. TRBV21-1 is a known pseudogene. This CDR3 is 16 amino acids long. The CDR3 loop is CASSKDWGRACGELFF. DNA of the CDR3: TGTGCCAGCAGCAAAGATTGGGGCAGGGCCTGCGGGGAGCTGTTTTTT.

In this sample, this clone turned up once. This chain links TRBV28 with TRBJ2-3; 9 bases are shared with TRBD2. This CDR3 is built from 17 residues. Trimming at V came to 6 bases and at J to 2 bases, leaving 12 bases not matched to a gene. Per germline, CDR1 MDHEN and CDR2 SYDVKM. The CDR3: CASRPYGLARDTDTQYF. The CDR3 DNA is TGTGCCAGCAGGCCTTACGGACTAGCGAGAGACACAGATACGCAGTATTTT.

The genes are TRBV5-1 and TRBJ2-5, with D perhaps matching TRBD1 (5 bases). This CDR3 region has 11 residues. The germline gives CDR1 SGHRS, CDR2 YFSETQ. The V and J ends lost 1 base and 7 bases respectively, with 5 bases between them. The CDR3 coding sequence is TGCGCCAGCAGCTTGACAGGGACCCAGTACTTC. Protein: CASSLTGTQYF.

V and J are TRBV6-1 and TRBJ1-1; D not certain. The CDR3 is 18 residues long. The V gene's germline CDR1 is MNHNS and CDR2 SASEGT. The germline V and J ends were trimmed by 3 bases and 0 bases, with 20 bases remaining between them. CDR3 region: CASSEEAHMIFMNTEAFF. The CDR3 DNA reads TGTGCCAGCAGTGAGGAGGCACACATGATTTTCATGAACACTGAAGCTTTCTTT.

The chain combines TRBV30 with TRBJ1-6; D unclear. Per the germline V gene, CDR1 is GTSNPN and CDR2 is SVGIG (reference sequence). Trimming stripped 0 bases from V and 3 bases from J, with 9 bases between. This CDR3 spans 15 amino acids. In DNA, the CDR3 is TGTGCCTGGAGTGTGGCGGGGTTCTATAATTCACCCCTCCACTTT. Encoded protein: CAWSVAGFYNSPLHF.

This clone was detected a few times. The J gene is TRBJ2-1, the V gene TRBV10-3, with D tentatively TRBD2 (6 bases). CDR3 length: 14 residues. CDR1 is ENHRY and CDR2 is SYGVKD in the germline V gene. V was shortened by 10 bases and J by 0 bases, with 13 bases between the two germline ends. CDR3 sequence (DNA): TGTGCCACCCGTTCGGAGGGCTCCTACAATGAGCAGTTCTTC. The encoded protein is CATRSEGSYNEQFF.

This clone was seen more than once but under ten times. The rearrangement uses TRBV6-6 and TRBJ2-7; D might be TRBD1 (7 bases). CDR1 and CDR2 from the germline V gene are MNHNY and SVGAGI (reference sequence). The V end was cut by 6 bases, the J end by 1 base, with 19 bases between. This CDR3 has 16 amino acids. The CDR3 bases are TGTGCCAGCAGGGGACAGTCCGTCGGAGGGTCCTACGAGCAGTACTTC. Protein sequence: CASRGQSVGGSYEQYF.

With regard to this clone: An end of the junction differs from the germline gene, which may be a read error. The V call is TRBV5-1, the J call TRBJ2-2; 11 positions agree with TRBD2. The germline gives CDR1 SGHRS, CDR2 YFSETQ. The CDR3 has 17 residues. The CDR3 reads CASSLELAGVGAGGLFF. CDR3 in DNA: TGCGCCAGCAGCTTGGAACTAGCGGGAGTGGGGGCCGGGGGGCTGTTTTTT.

The V gene is TRBV2, the J gene TRBJ1-5; D is unresolved. The germline CDR1 and CDR2 sequences are SNHLY and FYNNEI. The CDR3 has 13 residues. The V gene lost 3 bases and the J gene lost 5 bases, with 8 bases spanning the gap. CDR3 nucleotide sequence: TGTGCCAGCAGTGAGCAGGAGGATCAGCCCCAGCATTTT. Translated: CASSEQEDQPQHF. The entire variable domain, with the rest obtained from reference TRBV2 and TRBJ1-5, is as follows: EPEVTQTPSHQVTQMGQEVILRCVPISNHLYFYWYRQILGQKVEFLVSFYNNEISEKSEIFDDQFSVERPDGSNFTLKIRSTKLEDSAMYFCASSEQEDQPQHFGDGTRLSIL.

This rearrangement joins TRBV5-4 to TRBJ2-5; 8 bases align to TRBD2. CDR1 and CDR2 (germline): SGHNT, YYREEE (reference sequence). This CDR3 has 14 amino acids. V was clipped by 2 bases and J by 5 bases; unmatched bases: 5. CDR3 residues: CASSLSGSRETQYF. DNA of the CDR3: TGTGCCAGCAGCTTAAGCGGGAGTCGGGAGACCCAGTACTTC. The full variable domain, rest sourced from reference TRBV5-4 and TRBJ2-5, is ETGVTQSPTHLIKTRGQQVTLRCSSQSGHNTVSWYQQALGQGPQFIFQYYREEENGRGNFPPRFSGLQFPNYSSELNVNALELDDSALYLCASSLSGSRETQYFGPGTRLLVL.

This chain links TRBV5-8 with TRBJ2-7, with 7 bases fitting TRBD2. The germline gives CDR1 SGHTS, CDR2 YDEGEE. The CDR3 loop spans 14 amino acids. J lost 3 bases, V lost 5 bases, and 8 bases had no gene match. DNA for the CDR3: TGTGCCAGCAGGCAGCGGGACCTATACTACGAGCAGTACTTC. As protein: CASRQRDLYYEQYF.

The V and J genes are TRBV6-1 and TRBJ2-7; 11 bases are shared with TRBD2. Germline loops: CDR1 MNHNS, CDR2 SASEGT. The CDR3 runs to 13 residues. Trimming at V came to 6 bases and at J to 6 bases, leaving 4 bases not matched to a gene. CDR3: CASSLAGGLEQYF. The CDR3 DNA reads TGTGCCAGCAGCTTAGCGGGAGGGCTCGAGCAGTACTTC.

The genes are TRBV10-1 and TRBJ2-7; tentatively, D is TRBD2 (6 bases). The CDR3 has 11 amino acids. V was trimmed by 10 bases and J by 5 bases, leaving 12 bases between them. Germline assignment: CDR1 WNHNN and CDR2 SYGVQD (reference sequence). The CDR3 protein is CATGEADEQYF. DNA of the CDR3: TGCGCCACTGGGGAGGCAGACGAGCAGTACTTC.

This sequence joins TRBV29-1 and TRBJ2-7; 12 bases map to TRBD2. This CDR3 has 16 amino acids. CDR1 SQVTM and CDR2 ANQGSEA come from the germline V gene. V was clipped by 4 bases and J by 2 bases; unmatched bases: 9. CDR3 region: CSVVGTSGRLAYEQYF. The CDR3 DNA reads as TGCAGCGTTGTCGGTACTAGCGGGAGGCTCGCCTACGAGCAGTACTTC.